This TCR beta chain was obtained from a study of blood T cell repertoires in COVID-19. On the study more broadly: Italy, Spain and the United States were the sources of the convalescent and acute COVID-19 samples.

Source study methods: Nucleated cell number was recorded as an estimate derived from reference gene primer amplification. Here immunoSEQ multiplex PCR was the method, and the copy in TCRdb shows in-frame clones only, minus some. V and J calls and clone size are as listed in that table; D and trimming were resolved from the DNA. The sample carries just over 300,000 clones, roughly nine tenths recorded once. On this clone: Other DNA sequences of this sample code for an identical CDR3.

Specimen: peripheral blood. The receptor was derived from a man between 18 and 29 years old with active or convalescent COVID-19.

The CDR3 protein is CASAKQTTGELFF. CDR3 nucleotide sequence: TGTGCCAGCGCAAAACAGACCACCGGGGAGCTGTTTTTT. This chain joins TRBV6-5 and TRBJ2-2; D call uncertain. V dropped 8 bases and J dropped 4 bases, with 11 bases sitting between them. This CDR3 comprises 13 residues. Germline lookup yields CDR1 MNHEY and CDR2 SVGAGI.